This TCR beta chain was found in a study of blood T cells in healthy people across ages. For the second PCR, which ran for roughly 7 to 11 cycles, a sample-barcoded 5' primer and a J-beta primer mix were used. With 12 random nucleotides, a template-switch adaptor tagged each individual cDNA molecule. Samples each returned at least 3 million CDR3-containing paired-end reads. TCRdb used MiXCR to reprocess the 5' RACE reads, holding one entry per CDR3 protein. Of 2 million or so distinct CDR3 sequences listed, around half were seen once; the top ten hold approximately 2.1%. Each sample gave at least 6.5 million isolated PBMCs. Worth noting for this clonotype: Antigen unknown.

The CDR3 contains 13 residues. Germline V gene sequence: CDR1 SGHTA, CDR2 FQGNSA. The V end was cut by 2 bases, the J end by 7 bases, with 10 bases between. General study results and limits: Among T cells, TCR beta diversity per million cells dropped roughly linearly as age rose.

The sequence derives from a woman in her thirties or forties in good health. The chain carries TRBV7-2 and TRBJ2-3; maybe TRBD2 (5 bases). The specimen sequenced was blood. The DNA for the CDR3 is TGTGCCAGCAGCTTATCCACGGGAAATACGCAGTATTTT. Amino acids: CASSLSTGNTQYF. Using reference TRBV7-2 and TRBJ2-3 for the parts outside the CDR3, the full variable domain is GAGVSQSPSNKVTEKGKDVELRCDPISGHTALYWYRQSLGQGLEFLIYFQGNSAPDKSGLPSDRFSAERTGGSVSTLTIQRTQQEDSAVYLCASSLSTGNTQYFGPGTRLTVL.